A single TCR beta chain is shown here with its context. What antigen it recognizes has not been identified. The record has no base qualities; no much larger clone is one base away. Without any cell sorting, total RNA and DNA were extracted together from approximately 20-30 mg of bulk tissue using the AllPrep DNA/RNA mini kit. Between late 2015 and March 2016, five patients in China with histopathologically diagnosed primary liver carcinoma had their tumors surgically resected. Patients had chronic HBV infection and were treatment-naive at sampling. Each tumor was sampled at five spatially separated regions: the superior, inferior, left-lateral and right-lateral poles and the tumor centre. According to histology, viable tumor cells made up more than 90% of every tumor sample. Each fresh piece of tumor and adjacent tissue was cut in two, with one half stored in RNAlater at -80 degrees C and the other half sent for histology.

The sample belongs to a study of tumor-infiltrating lymphocytes in primary liver carcinoma (dated by TCRdb to the late 2010s). Study-level background: Hepatocellular carcinoma (four) or combined HCC and intrahepatic cholangiocarcinoma (one) was present in the five patients, who were three men and two women aged 30 to 69 years. Technical replicate repertoires showed high reproducibility, with mean shared-clone rates about 0.88 and correlation coefficients above 0.95. To link TCRbeta repertoire diversity with the local molecular phenotype, the 25 or so tumor region samples were profiled using Agilent mRNA microarrays. A total of 35 or so specimens from 5 patients went through TCRbeta repertoire sequencing, namely 25 tumor regions, 5 adjacent noncancerous liver tissues and 5 peripheral blood samples. TCRbeta repertoire sequencing, expression microarrays and whole-exome sequencing were combined in the study across five regions of each liver tumor, with adjacent normal tissue and blood also included. Each sample produced about 3.5 to 7.5 million productive TCRbeta reads, and read depth showed no significant difference between tissue types. The five patients had tumors of stage T1-T3 N0M0, with maximum diameters ranging from about 4.2 to 10 cm. General study outcomes and caveats: Only about 8-24% of top clones were present in all five regions of a tumor, suggesting spatial heterogeneity of tumor-infiltrating T cells. Consistent with antigen-driven expansion, pairs of tumor regions showed higher repertoire overlap (mean about 35%) than either tumor-adjacent pairs (about 17%) or tumor-blood pairs (roughly 15%). The top 250 clones made up a significantly larger repertoire fraction in tumors than in blood (p = 0.039). Only the TCR beta chain was sequenced, so true repertoire diversity is likely underestimated because unpaired alpha chains were not captured. The study included only four to six patients, and the authors note findings should be validated in a larger study. Comparison of CD4+ and CD8+ T cell repertoires was precluded by the use of bulk unsorted samples.

For this chain, trimming is 5 bases at the V end and 13 bases at the J end, and the number of junction bases without a gene match is 10. From the cysteine up to the phenylalanine, the CDR3 has a length of 13 residues. Kept here is only the CDR3 DNA, which spans 39 bases and is read in frame from base 1. TCRbeta-specific cDNA was reverse-transcribed from 500 ng total RNA using a constant-region primer and ProtoScript II reverse transcriptase. TCRbeta libraries were built with three nested multiplex PCR rounds, a slightly modified ARM-PCR procedure. The first two PCR rounds used multiplex TRBV1-TRBV30 forward primers with a Cbeta reverse primer, each for about 11 cycles. Sample barcodes and Illumina adapters were attached in a final 25-cycle PCR using Deep VentR polymerase. Before sequencing, amplicons of 200-500 bp were gel-purified using a QIAquick gel extraction kit. The TCRbeta amplicons were sequenced with 250-bp paired-end reads on an Illumina HiSeq 2500. Per the source publication's procedure: Reads were quality-trimmed with Trimmomatic v0.33, and paired reads were merged with FLASH v1.2.11 to recover full CDR3 sequences. MiGEC v1.2.1b assigned V, D and J germline segments to the rearranged TCRbeta sequences. Clonotype statistics and Shannon-Wiener diversity indices were computed with VDJtools v1.0.0. To cut down on sampling bias, every analysis after diversity analysis relied on just the 250 most abundant clonotypes from each sample. In-frame beta chains were kept once TCRdb had trimmed the public reads at Q25 with fastp and called clones with MiXCR. Under each unique CDR3 protein, matching rows form one entry showing the most common genes and DNA. It is TCRdb's table, rather than the study itself, that gives the V and J calls and clone size. This sample holds some 180,000 distinct CDR3 sequences; roughly 80% were observed only once. The ten largest clonotypes hold roughly 20% of the sample.

The receptor was isolated from a man in his forties or fifties with primary liver carcinoma and hepatitis B virus infection. The sample taken for sequencing was tumor tissue from primary liver carcinoma. The rearranged segments are TRBV12-3 or TRBV12-4 and TRBJ1-4; 7 bases in the junction line up with TRBD1. The CDR3 has the sequence CASSTSGTVILFF. The nucleotide sequence reads as follows: TGTGCCAGCAGTACCTCCGGGACAGTAATACTGTTTTTT.